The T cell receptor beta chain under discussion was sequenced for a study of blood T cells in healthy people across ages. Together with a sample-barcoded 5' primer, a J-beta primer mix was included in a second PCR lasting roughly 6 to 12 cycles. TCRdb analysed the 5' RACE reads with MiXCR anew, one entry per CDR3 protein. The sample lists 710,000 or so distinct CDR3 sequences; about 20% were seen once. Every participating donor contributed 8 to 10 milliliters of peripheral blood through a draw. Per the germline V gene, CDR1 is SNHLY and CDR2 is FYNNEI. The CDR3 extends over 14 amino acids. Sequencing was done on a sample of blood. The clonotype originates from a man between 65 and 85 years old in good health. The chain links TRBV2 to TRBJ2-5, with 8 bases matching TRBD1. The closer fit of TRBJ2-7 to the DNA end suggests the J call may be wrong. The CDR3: CASSVRTGSYEQYF. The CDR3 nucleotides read TGTGCCAGCAGTGTGAGGACAGGGTCCTACGAGCAGTACTTC.